The 6 T cell receptor beta chains listed next were all sequenced from one sample in a study of response to subunit inactivated influenza vaccine. Via MiXCR, TCRdb re-called the RT-PCR reads, giving one row per CDR3 protein. Among about 540,000 distinct CDR3 sequences listed, around 25% were seen once. The same data also contributed to another study, on T cells expressing NK-cell markers. In that study: 5'RACE template switching with UMIs generated TCR beta cDNA.

Sequenced material: CD4+ T cells sorted from PBMCs, taken 12 days after vaccination. The receptors stem from a man aged 45-65 years who received an inactivated influenza vaccine.

Many counts were recorded for this clonotype. The V and J genes are TRBV5-1 and TRBJ2-2; D remains unclear. This CDR3 has 14 amino acids. Germline V CDR1 and CDR2: SGHRS, YFSETQ. V lost 2 bases and J lost 1, with 6 bases in between. The CDR3 bases are TGCGCCAGCAGCTTTTTTCAGAACACCGGGGAGCTGTTTTTT. Residues: CASSFFQNTGELFF.

This sequence joins TRBV3-1 and TRBJ2-7, with 7 bases lining up with TRBD1. The junction had 5 bases not matched to a gene; V was cut back by 1 base and J by 2 bases. This CDR3 contains 15 residues. Germline V gene data show CDR1 as LGHDT and CDR2 as YNNKEL (reference sequence). The CDR3 sequence: CASSQGAGGPYEQYF. CDR3 sequence (DNA): TGTGCCAGCAGCCAAGGGGCAGGGGGTCCCTACGAGCAGTACTTC.

The CDR3 region has the DNA TGCGCCAGCAGCACAAGAACCCTGGCGGGGCAAGAGACCCAGTACTTC. Protein sequence: CASSTRTLAGQETQYF. The chain combines TRBV5-1 with TRBJ2-5; D is perhaps TRBD2 (6 bases). V lost 4 bases to trimming and J lost 2 bases, with 18 bases between them. CDR3 length: 16 residues. Looked up from germline, CDR1 is SGHRS and CDR2 is YFSETQ.

The genes are TRBV11-3 and TRBJ2-7; D remains unclear. V lost 5 bases, J lost 5 bases, and 13 bases lay in between. There are 13 residues in the CDR3. From germline, CDR1 is SGHNT and CDR2 YENEEA. CDR3 loop: CASSPSGGNEQYF. CDR3 sequence (DNA): TGTGCCAGCAGCCCCTCTGGTGGGAACGAGCAGTACTTC.

This clonotype was counted only a few times. This chain connects TRBV7-2 to TRBJ2-7, with 7 positions matching TRBD1. In germline, CDR1 is SGHTA, CDR2 FQGNSA. This CDR3 is built from 15 residues. V dropped 5 bases and J dropped 3; count of bases not matched to a gene: 10. In nucleotides, the CDR3 is TGTGCCAGCAGCCGAAACCCGGGACAGAGCTACGAGCAGTACTTC. Amino acid sequence: CASSRNPGQSYEQYF.

This clonotype showed up just a few times. V gene TRBV6-1 combines with J gene TRBJ1-2; D unresolved. Germline-derived CDR1 and CDR2 are MNHNS and SASEGT. The CDR3 loop spans 12 amino acids. The V gene lost 2 bases and the J gene lost 2 bases, with 3 bases spanning the gap. The CDR3 here is CASSEPNYGYTF. The CDR3 nucleotides are TGTGCCAGCAGTGAACCAAACTATGGCTACACCTTC.